This passage covers 3 T cell receptor beta chains from one sample sequenced in a study of shared clonotypes between healthy human individuals. Clones were read by immunoSEQ multiplex PCR, and TCRdb kept only the in-frame ones, dropping some. Of 450,000 to 650,000 clones listed, around three quarters are singletons. Sequenced material: PBMCs. These receptors were collected from a woman in her forties in good health. Some clones in this sample may be carry-over from other donors' samples.

J is TRBJ2-3 and V is TRBV7-9; D uncertain. From germline, CDR1 is SEHNR and CDR2 FQNEAQ (reference sequence). V was trimmed by 0 bases and J by 0 bases, leaving 10 bases between them. The CDR3 sequence is 16 residues long. CDR3 sequence (DNA): TGTGCCAGCAGCTTAGCAGTCCGTACTAGCACAGATACGCAGTATTTT. This sequence encodes CASSLAVRTSTDTQYF.

This chain joins TRBV11-3 and TRBJ1-1; no firm D call. The CDR3 is 13 amino acids. Germline CDR1 is SGHNT and CDR2 is YENEEA. V lost 0 bases and J lost 5, with 7 bases in between. This CDR3 is CASSLDPGTEAFF. For the CDR3, the DNA is TGTGCCAGCAGCTTAGACCCGGGGACTGAAGCTTTCTTT.

The CDR3, as DNA: TGTGCCAGCAGCCTCAGGGGCGGAAGCTCCTACGAGCAGTACTTC. This gives the protein CASSLRGGSSYEQYF. The V call is TRBV7-3, the J call TRBJ2-7; D is possibly TRBD1 (6 bases). The V end lost 5 bases, the J end lost 0 bases, and 14 bases lay between the germline ends. The CDR3 is 15 residues long. The germline gives CDR1 SGHTA, CDR2 FQGTGA.